This is a list of T cell receptor beta chains from one sample in a study of T cell responses to AZD1222 COVID-19 vaccine. Sequenced by immunoSEQ multiplex PCR; TCRdb stores in-frame clones only, minus some. The sample has 150,000 to 200,000 clones, 70% to 90% seen once. Sequenced material: peripheral blood, taken on day 0 of AZD1222 vaccination. These receptors all come from an adult in good health. CDR3s include the opening cysteine and the closing phenylalanine or tryptophan. A D gene is named only where the DNA matches it firmly. Clone size is shown for a subset of rows, as once, few, many or a class of expanded clone.

D gene: .; clone size: .; V gene: TRBV11-2; CDR3 length: 16; J gene: TRBJ1-6; CDR3 DNA: TGTGCCAGCAGCTTAGGACGGTTCTCCTATAATTCACCCCTCCACTTT; CDR3 protein: CASSLGRFSYNSPLHF
D gene: .; clone size: .; V gene: TRBV5-5; CDR3 length: 15; J gene: TRBJ2-1; CDR3 DNA: TGTGCCAGCACCTTGGACGGGGTGGGTTACAATGAGCAGTTCTTC; CDR3 protein: CASTLDGVGYNEQFF
D gene: TRBD2; clone size: .; V gene: TRBV7-2; CDR3 length: 17; J gene: TRBJ2-3; CDR3 DNA: TGTGCCAGCAGCCTAAAGAGGCGGGAGGAAGGCACAGATACGCAGTATTTT; CDR3 protein: CASSLKRREEGTDTQYF
D gene: .; clone size: .; V gene: TRBV7-9; CDR3 length: 15; J gene: TRBJ2-2; CDR3 DNA: TGTGCCAGCAGCTCCGTGGGACAGAACACCGGGGAGCTGTTTTTT; CDR3 protein: CASSSVGQNTGELFF
D gene: .; clone size: .; V gene: TRBV29-1; CDR3 length: 12; J gene: TRBJ2-2; CDR3 DNA: TGCAGCGTTGTACCGAGCACCGGGGAGCTGTTTTTT; CDR3 protein: CSVVPSTGELFF
D gene: .; clone size: .; V gene: TRBV4-2; CDR3 length: 14; J gene: TRBJ1-1; CDR3 DNA: TGTGCCAGCAGCCAAGACCGGTTGGGCACTGAAGCTTTCTTT; CDR3 protein: CASSQDRLGTEAFF
D gene: TRBD2; clone size: once; V gene: TRBV5-4; CDR3 length: 14; J gene: TRBJ2-1; CDR3 DNA: TGTGCCACCCTACTAGCGGGAGGGCGAAATGAGCAGTTCTTC; CDR3 protein: CATLLAGGRNEQFF
D gene: .; clone size: .; V gene: TRBV29-1; CDR3 length: 13; J gene: TRBJ1-5; CDR3 DNA: TGCAGCGTTGTGATCGTCAGGGGTCAGCCCCAGCATTTT; CDR3 protein: CSVVIVRGQPQHF
D gene: .; clone size: once; V gene: TRBV19; CDR3 length: 15; J gene: TRBJ1-5; CDR3 DNA: TGTGCCAGTAGTATAGGAGGAAAGCCCAATCAGCCCCAGCATTTT; CDR3 protein: CASSIGGKPNQPQHF
D gene: TRBD1; clone size: .; V gene: TRBV12-3/TRBV12-4; CDR3 length: 13; J gene: TRBJ2-5; CDR3 DNA: TGTGCCAGCAGTTTAGGGACAGGGGGTACCCAGTACTTC; CDR3 protein: CASSLGTGGTQYF
D gene: .; clone size: .; V gene: TRBV20-1; CDR3 length: 14; J gene: TRBJ2-7; CDR3 DNA: TGCAGTGCTAGTCGGGAGGGGGCCACCTACGAGCAGTACTTC; CDR3 protein: CSASREGATYEQYF
D gene: .; clone size: .; V gene: TRBV4-1; CDR3 length: 13; J gene: TRBJ2-5; CDR3 DNA: TGCGCCAGCAGCCAAGTAATAGTAGAGACCCAGTACTTC; CDR3 protein: CASSQVIVETQYF
D gene: TRBD1; clone size: .; V gene: TRBV25-1; CDR3 length: 13; J gene: TRBJ1-2; CDR3 DNA: TGTGCCAGCAGGGGACAGGGCCCCTATGGCTACACCTTC; CDR3 protein: CASRGQGPYGYTF
D gene: TRBD2; clone size: once; V gene: TRBV3-1/TRBV3-2; CDR3 length: 14; J gene: TRBJ2-3; CDR3 DNA: TGTGCCAGCAGCGGAGCGGGGTCGGCAGATACGCAGTATTTT; CDR3 protein: CASSGAGSADTQYF
D gene: .; clone size: .; V gene: TRBV7-2; CDR3 length: 15; J gene: TRBJ1-2; CDR3 DNA: TGTGCCAGCAGCTTAGAGGCCAGGGGTTTCTATGGCTACACCTTC; CDR3 protein: CASSLEARGFYGYTF
D gene: .; clone size: few; V gene: TRBV7-3; CDR3 length: 13; J gene: TRBJ1-2; CDR3 DNA: TGTGCCAGCAGCTTAAACCAGAGGGGTGGCTACACCTTC; CDR3 protein: CASSLNQRGGYTF
D gene: .; clone size: .; V gene: TRBV2; CDR3 length: 13; J gene: TRBJ2-3; CDR3 DNA: TGTGCCAGCAGTGACCGGACTGCAGATACGCAGTATTTT; CDR3 protein: CASSDRTADTQYF
D gene: TRBD1; clone size: .; V gene: TRBV27; CDR3 length: 13; J gene: TRBJ1-1; CDR3 DNA: TGTGCCAGCAGTTTCCGGACAGGGGATGAGGCTTTCTTT; CDR3 protein: CASSFRTGDEAFF
D gene: TRBD1; clone size: .; V gene: TRBV9; CDR3 length: 16; J gene: TRBJ1-5; CDR3 DNA: TGTGCCAGCAGCGCGACAGGGGCGGGGAGCAATCAGCCCCAGCATTTT; CDR3 protein: CASSATGAGSNQPQHF
D gene: .; clone size: .; V gene: TRBV6-5; CDR3 length: 11; J gene: TRBJ1-2; CDR3 DNA: TGTGCCAGCAGTTCCCTCCATGGCTACACCTTC; CDR3 protein: CASSSLHGYTF
D gene: .; clone size: .; V gene: TRBV7-8; CDR3 length: 14; J gene: TRBJ1-2; CDR3 DNA: TGTGCCAGCAGCTTAGAGGTCAGGGGTCAAGGCTACACCTTC; CDR3 protein: CASSLEVRGQGYTF
D gene: .; clone size: .; V gene: TRBV28; CDR3 length: 15; J gene: TRBJ1-1; CDR3 DNA: TGTGCCAGCAGTCTCGTGGGACCCGAAGAACCTGAAGCTTTCTTT; CDR3 protein: CASSLVGPEEPEAFF
D gene: TRBD1; clone size: .; V gene: TRBV7-2; CDR3 length: 21; J gene: TRBJ1-4; CDR3 DNA: TGTGCCAGCAGCTTAGCCGGGACAGGCGTTCTAACCCCCTCAACTAATGAAAAACTGTTTTTT; CDR3 protein: CASSLAGTGVLTPSTNEKLFF
D gene: TRBD1; clone size: .; V gene: TRBV28; CDR3 length: 15; J gene: TRBJ1-6; CDR3 DNA: TGTGCCAGCAGTTTTCCAGGGGGGAACAATTCACCCCTCCACTTT; CDR3 protein: CASSFPGGNNSPLHF
D gene: .; clone size: .; V gene: TRBV5-6; CDR3 length: 11; J gene: TRBJ1-2; CDR3 DNA: TGTGCCAGCAGCGGGGGGGCCGGCTACACCTTC; CDR3 protein: CASSGGAGYTF
D gene: TRBD2; clone size: .; V gene: TRBV5-4; CDR3 length: 16; J gene: TRBJ2-3; CDR3 DNA: TGTGCCAGCAGCTATCTCGAGCGGGAGGGCCCCGATACGCAGTATTTT; CDR3 protein: CASSYLEREGPDTQYF
D gene: TRBD2; clone size: .; V gene: TRBV5-1; CDR3 length: 16; J gene: TRBJ2-1; CDR3 DNA: TGCGCCAGCAGCTTGGGATTAGCGGGAGTGGGCAATGAGCAGTTCTTC; CDR3 protein: CASSLGLAGVGNEQFF
D gene: TRBD2; clone size: .; V gene: TRBV12-5; CDR3 length: 14; J gene: TRBJ2-7; CDR3 DNA: TGTGCTAGTGGTTTGGTACCCGGGAGGGACGAGCAGTACTTC; CDR3 protein: CASGLVPGRDEQYF
D gene: .; clone size: .; V gene: TRBV11-2; CDR3 length: 14; J gene: TRBJ1-2; CDR3 DNA: TGTGCCAGCAGCTTTGGGACGCTGAACTATGGCTACACCTTC; CDR3 protein: CASSFGTLNYGYTF
D gene: TRBD1; clone size: .; V gene: TRBV28; CDR3 length: 14; J gene: TRBJ2-7; CDR3 DNA: TGTGCCAGCAGTTACAGGGGAGTAGTGTACGAGCAGTACTTC; CDR3 protein: CASSYRGVVYEQYF
D gene: .; clone size: .; V gene: TRBV5-6; CDR3 length: 15; J gene: TRBJ1-1; CDR3 DNA: TGTGCCAGCAGCTTGGAAGTAGGGGCGGCCCCTGAAGCTTTCTTT; CDR3 protein: CASSLEVGAAPEAFF
D gene: .; clone size: .; V gene: TRBV12-3/TRBV12-4; CDR3 length: 13; J gene: TRBJ1-5; CDR3 DNA: TGTGCCAGCACTTTTGGGGGGGACCAGCCCCAGCATTTT; CDR3 protein: CASTFGGDQPQHF
D gene: .; clone size: .; V gene: TRBV5-5; CDR3 length: 13; J gene: TRBJ1-5; CDR3 DNA: TGTGCCAGCAGCTTAGCGGGGGGACAGCCCCAGCATTTT; CDR3 protein: CASSLAGGQPQHF
D gene: TRBD1; clone size: .; V gene: TRBV10-2; CDR3 length: 15; J gene: TRBJ2-3; CDR3 DNA: TGCGCCAGCAGTGACGGGACAGGGGGCACAGATACGCAGTATTTT; CDR3 protein: CASSDGTGGTDTQYF
D gene: .; clone size: .; V gene: TRBV7-9; CDR3 length: 14; J gene: TRBJ1-5; CDR3 DNA: TGTGCCAGCAGCTTTTTGGGAGGGGAACAGCCCCAGCATTTT; CDR3 protein: CASSFLGGEQPQHF
D gene: .; clone size: .; V gene: TRBV7-3; CDR3 length: 13; J gene: TRBJ1-1; CDR3 DNA: TGTGCCAGCAGCTTAATCATGAGCACTGAAGCTTTCTTT; CDR3 protein: CASSLIMSTEAFF
D gene: .; clone size: .; V gene: TRBV24-1; CDR3 length: 16; J gene: TRBJ2-3; CDR3 DNA: TGTGCCACCAGTGACCCCGGGACTCCAAGCACAGATACGCAGTATTTT; CDR3 protein: CATSDPGTPSTDTQYF
D gene: .; clone size: once; V gene: TRBV4-3; CDR3 length: 17; J gene: TRBJ1-3; CDR3 DNA: TGCGCCAGCAGCCAAGATAGGGCAGGAGGGTCTGGAAACACCATATATTTT; CDR3 protein: CASSQDRAGGSGNTIYF
D gene: .; clone size: .; V gene: TRBV7-9; CDR3 length: 15; J gene: TRBJ1-2; CDR3 DNA: TGTGCCAGCAGCCCTCCTAACAGGGCGATACATGGCTACACCTTC; CDR3 protein: CASSPPNRAIHGYTF
D gene: .; clone size: .; V gene: TRBV27; CDR3 length: 16; J gene: TRBJ2-2; CDR3 DNA: TGTGCCAGCAGTTTATCGGTTGGCGTAAACACCGGGGAGCTGTTTTTT; CDR3 protein: CASSLSVGVNTGELFF
D gene: .; clone size: .; V gene: TRBV3-1/TRBV3-2; CDR3 length: 18; J gene: TRBJ1-5; CDR3 DNA: TGTGCCAGCAGCCAAGGAATAGGGGGAACATATAGCAATCAGCCCCAGCATTTT; CDR3 protein: CASSQGIGGTYSNQPQHF
D gene: .; clone size: once; V gene: TRBV19; CDR3 length: 11; J gene: TRBJ2-5; CDR3 DNA: TGTGCCAGTAAGCATCAAGAGACCCAGTACTTC; CDR3 protein: CASKHQETQYF
D gene: .; clone size: .; V gene: TRBV5-1; CDR3 length: 13; J gene: TRBJ1-6; CDR3 DNA: TGCGCCAGCAGCTTGGTTGGCAATTCACCCCTCCACTTT; CDR3 protein: CASSLVGNSPLHF
D gene: .; clone size: once; V gene: TRBV5-6; CDR3 length: 17; J gene: TRBJ2-5; CDR3 DNA: TGTGCCAGCAGCTCCCCAACGGGGCGGGCCCGAGGAGAGACCCAGTACTTC; CDR3 protein: CASSSPTGRARGETQYF
D gene: .; clone size: .; V gene: TRBV30; CDR3 length: 15; J gene: TRBJ1-2; CDR3 DNA: TGTGCCTGGAGCCGAGGGGAATCCGGTAACTATGGCTACACCTTC; CDR3 protein: CAWSRGESGNYGYTF
D gene: .; clone size: .; V gene: TRBV19; CDR3 length: 14; J gene: TRBJ1-2; CDR3 DNA: TGTGCCAGTAGTATAGGGTCGGCAGGGGATGGCTACACCTTC; CDR3 protein: CASSIGSAGDGYTF
D gene: .; clone size: .; V gene: TRBV27; CDR3 length: 13; J gene: TRBJ1-1; CDR3 DNA: TGTGCCAGCAGTTATCTCGAGAACACTGAAGCTTTCTTT; CDR3 protein: CASSYLENTEAFF
D gene: TRBD1; clone size: once; V gene: TRBV19; CDR3 length: 14; J gene: TRBJ2-7; CDR3 DNA: TGTGCCAGTAGTTTCCGGACAGGGGCCAACGAGCAGTACTTC; CDR3 protein: CASSFRTGANEQYF
D gene: .; clone size: .; V gene: TRBV6-5; CDR3 length: 14; J gene: TRBJ2-7; CDR3 DNA: TGTGCCAGCGGCCGGGCCCACGATACCTACGAGCAGTACTTC; CDR3 protein: CASGRAHDTYEQYF
D gene: .; clone size: .; V gene: TRBV5-6; CDR3 length: 15; J gene: TRBJ1-3; CDR3 DNA: TGTGCCAGCAGCTTGGAGCTGAGCTCTGGAAACACCATATATTTT; CDR3 protein: CASSLELSSGNTIYF